This TCR beta chain was captured by sequencing in a study of T cell repertoires in cytomegalovirus infection. Overall study findings and caveats: Clonotypes of TCR beta that were HLA-C-restricted and CMV-specific dominated the ex vivo response.

TCRdb reanalysed the reads using MiXCR and keeps one entry per CDR3 protein. This table has about 530,000 distinct CDR3 sequences, around 27% appearing once. Per the germline V gene, CDR1 is SQVTM and CDR2 is ANQGSEA. V lost 0 bases to trimming and J lost 1 base, with 16 bases between them. The CDR3 extends over 17 amino acids. On this clonotype itself: Antigen: not known.

This clonotype originated in a human donor in good health (CMV status not recorded). Some clones in this sample may be carry-over from other donors' samples. V gene TRBV29-1 combines with J gene TRBJ1-5; D ambiguous. What was sequenced was PBMCs. The CDR3 protein is CSVEDRKGIGSNQPQHF. The CDR3 DNA sequence: TGCAGCGTTGAAGATCGGAAAGGGATCGGAAGCAATCAGCCCCAGCATTTT. Full variable domain (remainder filled in from reference TRBV29-1 and TRBJ1-5): SAVISQKPSRDICQRGTSLTIQCQVDSQVTMMFWYRQQPGQSLTLIATANQGSEATYESGFVIDKFPISRPNLTFSTLTVSNMSPEDSSIYLCSVEDRKGIGSNQPQHFGDGTRLSIL.